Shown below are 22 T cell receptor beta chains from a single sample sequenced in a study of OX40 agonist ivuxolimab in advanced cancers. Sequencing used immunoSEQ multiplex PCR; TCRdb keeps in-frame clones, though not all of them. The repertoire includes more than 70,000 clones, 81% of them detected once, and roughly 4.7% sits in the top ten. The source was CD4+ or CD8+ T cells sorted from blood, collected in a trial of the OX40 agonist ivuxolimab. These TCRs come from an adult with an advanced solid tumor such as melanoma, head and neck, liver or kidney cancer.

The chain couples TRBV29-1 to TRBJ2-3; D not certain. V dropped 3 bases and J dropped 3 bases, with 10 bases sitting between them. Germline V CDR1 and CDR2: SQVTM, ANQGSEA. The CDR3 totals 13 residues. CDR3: CSVEGKGTDTQYF. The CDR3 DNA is TGCAGCGTTGAGGGAAAGGGTACAGATACGCAGTATTTT.

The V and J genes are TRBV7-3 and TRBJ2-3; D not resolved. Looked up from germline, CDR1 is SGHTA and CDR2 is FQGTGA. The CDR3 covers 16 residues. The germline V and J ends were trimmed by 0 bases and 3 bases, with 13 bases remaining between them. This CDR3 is CASSLTSQLGTDTQYF. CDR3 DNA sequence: TGTGCCAGCAGCTTAACTTCGCAGTTAGGAACAGATACGCAGTATTTT.

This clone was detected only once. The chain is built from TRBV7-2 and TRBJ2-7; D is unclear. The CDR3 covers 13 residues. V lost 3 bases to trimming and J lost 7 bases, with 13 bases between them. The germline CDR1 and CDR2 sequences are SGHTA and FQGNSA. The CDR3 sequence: CASSLAYEWEQYF. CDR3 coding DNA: TGTGCCAGCAGCTTGGCGTATGAGTGGGAGCAGTACTTC. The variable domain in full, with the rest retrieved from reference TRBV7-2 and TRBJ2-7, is GAGVSQSPSNKVTEKGKDVELRCDPISGHTALYWYRQSLGQGLEFLIYFQGNSAPDKSGLPSDRFSAERTGGSVSTLTIQRTQQEDSAVYLCASSLAYEWEQYFGPGTRLTVT.

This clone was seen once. The CDR3 coding sequence is TGCAGCGTTGAAGGGGACGGCGGCGAGCAGTACTTC. Its protein product is CSVEGDGGEQYF. This chain connects TRBV29-1 to TRBJ2-7; either TRBD1 or TRBD2 may supply D (5 bases each). The CDR3 contains 12 residues. The germline CDR1 and CDR2 sequences are SQVTM and ANQGSEA. V gave up 1 base and J gave up 6 bases, with 10 bases separating them.

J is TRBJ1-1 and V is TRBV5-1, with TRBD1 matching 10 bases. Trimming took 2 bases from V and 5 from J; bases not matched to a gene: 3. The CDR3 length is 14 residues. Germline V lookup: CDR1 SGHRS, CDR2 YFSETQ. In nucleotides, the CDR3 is TGCGCCAGCAGCTTTGGGACAGGGGTTACTGAAGCTTTCTTT. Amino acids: CASSFGTGVTEAFF.

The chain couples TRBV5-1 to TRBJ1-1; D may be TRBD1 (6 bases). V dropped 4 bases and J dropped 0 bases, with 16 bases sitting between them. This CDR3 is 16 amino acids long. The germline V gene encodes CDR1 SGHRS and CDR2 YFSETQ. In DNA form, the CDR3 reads TGCGCCAGCAGCCAGGCAACAGGGATACTGAACACTGAAGCTTTCTTT. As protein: CASSQATGILNTEAFF.

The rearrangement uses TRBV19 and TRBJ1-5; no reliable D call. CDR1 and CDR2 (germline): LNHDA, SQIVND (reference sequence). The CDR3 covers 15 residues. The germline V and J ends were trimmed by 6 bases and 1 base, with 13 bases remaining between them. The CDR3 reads CASSPRVMSNQPQHF. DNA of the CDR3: TGTGCCAGTAGCCCCCGTGTTATGAGCAATCAGCCCCAGCATTTT.

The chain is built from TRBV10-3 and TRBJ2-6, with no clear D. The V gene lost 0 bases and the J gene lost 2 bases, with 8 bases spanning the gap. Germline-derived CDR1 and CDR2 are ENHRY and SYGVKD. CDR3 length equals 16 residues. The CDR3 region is CAISESQRPGANVLTF. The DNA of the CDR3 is TGTGCCATCAGTGAGTCCCAACGCCCTGGGGCCAACGTCCTGACTTTC.

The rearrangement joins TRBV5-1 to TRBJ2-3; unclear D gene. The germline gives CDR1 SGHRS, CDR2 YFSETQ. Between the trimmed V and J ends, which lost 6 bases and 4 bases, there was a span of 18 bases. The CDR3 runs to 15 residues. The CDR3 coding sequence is TGCGCCAGCACCCTAGAAGGATATCAAGCAGATACGCAGTATTTT. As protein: CASTLEGYQADTQYF.

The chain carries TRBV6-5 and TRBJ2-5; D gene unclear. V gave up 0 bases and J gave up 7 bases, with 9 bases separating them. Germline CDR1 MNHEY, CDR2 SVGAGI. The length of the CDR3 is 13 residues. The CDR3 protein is CASSYSLGGTQYF. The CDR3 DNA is TGTGCCAGCAGTTACTCGCTGGGTGGGACCCAGTACTTC.

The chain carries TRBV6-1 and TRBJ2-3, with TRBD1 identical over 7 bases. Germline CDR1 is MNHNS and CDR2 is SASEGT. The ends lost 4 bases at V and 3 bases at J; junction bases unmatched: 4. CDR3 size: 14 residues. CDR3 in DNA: TGTGCCAGCAGTGTGGACAGGTCGACAGATACGCAGTATTTT. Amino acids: CASSVDRSTDTQYF.

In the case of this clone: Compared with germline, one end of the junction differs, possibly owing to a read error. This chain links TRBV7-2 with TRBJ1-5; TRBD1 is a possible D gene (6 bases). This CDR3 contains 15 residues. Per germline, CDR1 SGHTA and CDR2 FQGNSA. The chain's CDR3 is CAGSLFPAGDQPQHF. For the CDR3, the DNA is TGTGCCGGCAGCTTATTTCCGGCAGGGGATCAGCCCCAGCATTTT.

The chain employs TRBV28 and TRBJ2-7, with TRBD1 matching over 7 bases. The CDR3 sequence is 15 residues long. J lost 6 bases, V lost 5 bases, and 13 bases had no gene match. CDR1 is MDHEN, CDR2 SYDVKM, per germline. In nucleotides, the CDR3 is TGTGCCAGCAGTCTTCCTTCCGACAGGGATCGCGAGCAGTACTTC. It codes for CASSLPSDRDREQYF.

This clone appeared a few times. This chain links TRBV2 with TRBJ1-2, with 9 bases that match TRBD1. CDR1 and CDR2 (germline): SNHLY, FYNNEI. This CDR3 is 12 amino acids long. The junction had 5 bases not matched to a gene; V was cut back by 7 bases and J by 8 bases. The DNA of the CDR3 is TGTGCCAGCACCAGGACAGGGGAAGGCTACACCTTC. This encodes CASTRTGEGYTF.

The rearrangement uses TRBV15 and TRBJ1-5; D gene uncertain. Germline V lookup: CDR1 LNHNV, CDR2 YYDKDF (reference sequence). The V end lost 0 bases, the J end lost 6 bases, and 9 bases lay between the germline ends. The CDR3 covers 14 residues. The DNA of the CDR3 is TGTGCCACCAGCAGAGATAATGTCGGTCAGCCCCAGCATTTT. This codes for CATSRDNVGQPQHF.

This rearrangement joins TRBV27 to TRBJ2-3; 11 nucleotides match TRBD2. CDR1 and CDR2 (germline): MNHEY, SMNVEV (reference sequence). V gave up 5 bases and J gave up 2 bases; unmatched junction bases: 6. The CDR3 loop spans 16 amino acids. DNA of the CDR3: TGTGCCAGCAGTCAAAAGGGACTAGCGGACACAGATACGCAGTATTTT. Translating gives CASSQKGLADTDTQYF.

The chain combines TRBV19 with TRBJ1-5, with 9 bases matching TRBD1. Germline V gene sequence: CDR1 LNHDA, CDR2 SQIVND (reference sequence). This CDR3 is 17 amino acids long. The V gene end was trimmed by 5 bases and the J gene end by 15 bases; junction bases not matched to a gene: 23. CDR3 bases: TGTGCCAGTAGTTCGAAGAATAGCGGACAGGGGTTGGGGAGGTTGCATTTT. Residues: CASSSKNSGQGLGRLHF.

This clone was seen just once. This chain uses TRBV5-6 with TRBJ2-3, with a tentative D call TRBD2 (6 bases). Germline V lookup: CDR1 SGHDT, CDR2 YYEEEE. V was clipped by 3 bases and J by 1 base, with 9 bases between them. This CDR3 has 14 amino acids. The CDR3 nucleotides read TGTGCCAGCAGCTCGGGACTGGGCACAGATACGCAGTATTTT. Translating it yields CASSSGLGTDTQYF. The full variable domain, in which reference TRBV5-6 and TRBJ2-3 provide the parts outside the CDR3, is DAGVTQSPTHLIKTRGQQVTLRCSPKSGHDTVSWYQQALGQGPQFIFQYYEEEERQRGNFPDRFSGHQFPNYSSELNVNALLLGDSALYLCASSSGLGTDTQYFGPGTRLTVL.

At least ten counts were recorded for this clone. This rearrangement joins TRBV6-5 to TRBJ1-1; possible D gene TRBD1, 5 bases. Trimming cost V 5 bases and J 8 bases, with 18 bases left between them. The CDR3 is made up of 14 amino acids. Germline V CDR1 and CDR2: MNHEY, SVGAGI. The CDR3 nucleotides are TGTGCCAGCAGTCCACCTATTGGGGCGGGCGAAGCTTTCTTT. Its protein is CASSPPIGAGEAFF.

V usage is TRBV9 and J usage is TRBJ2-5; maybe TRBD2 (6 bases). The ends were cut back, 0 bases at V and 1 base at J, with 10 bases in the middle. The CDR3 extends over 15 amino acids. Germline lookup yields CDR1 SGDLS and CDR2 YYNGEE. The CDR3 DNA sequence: TGTGCCAGCAGCGTAGAAGGGCGGGGCCAAGAGACCCAGTACTTC. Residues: CASSVEGRGQETQYF.

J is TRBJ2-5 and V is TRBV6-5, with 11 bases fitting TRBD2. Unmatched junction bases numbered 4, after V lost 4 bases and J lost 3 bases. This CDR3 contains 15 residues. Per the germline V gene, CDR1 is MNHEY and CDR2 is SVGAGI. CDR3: CASSSKTSGEETQYF. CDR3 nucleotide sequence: TGTGCCAGCAGTTCCAAGACTAGCGGGGAAGAGACCCAGTACTTC.

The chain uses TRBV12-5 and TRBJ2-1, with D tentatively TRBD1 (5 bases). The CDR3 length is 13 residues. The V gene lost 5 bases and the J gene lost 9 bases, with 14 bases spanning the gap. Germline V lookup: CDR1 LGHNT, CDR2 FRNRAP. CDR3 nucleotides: TGTGCTAGTGGTCTCGGTGACAGAGTTGAGCAGTTCTTC. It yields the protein CASGLGDRVEQFF. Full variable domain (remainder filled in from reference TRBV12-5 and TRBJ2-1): DARVTQTPRHKVTEMGQEVTMRCQPILGHNTVFWYRQTMMQGLELLAYFRNRAPLDDSGMPKDRFSAEMPDATLATLKIQPSEPRDSAVYFCASGLGDRVEQFFGPGTRLTVL.